The entry below gives a single TCR beta chain sequence along with its context. The data stem from a study of T-cell memory formation after mild COVID-19. Study in general: The two donors had largely donor-specific TCR clusters.

TCRdb fed the 5' RACE reads into MiXCR, producing one record per CDR3 protein. The repertoire holds around 50,000 distinct CDR3 sequences, 27% seen once, with 40% to 50% in the top ten. Source material: PBMCs or a T cell subset sorted from them (not recorded which). This receptor was obtained from a man aged 18 to 29 who had mild COVID-19 (a few samples of this study predate the infection). Cell type and time point are not known.

CDR3 DNA: TGTGCCAGCAGTCCTGAGACAGGGGGAAGATACGAGCAGTACTTC. Translating it yields CASSPETGGRYEQYF. The chain is built from TRBV6-2 or TRBV6-3 and TRBJ2-7, with 9 bases identical to TRBD1. CDR1 is MNHEY and CDR2 is SVGEGT in the germline V gene. This CDR3 comprises 15 residues. V dropped 5 bases and J dropped 4; count of bases not matched to a gene: 9.